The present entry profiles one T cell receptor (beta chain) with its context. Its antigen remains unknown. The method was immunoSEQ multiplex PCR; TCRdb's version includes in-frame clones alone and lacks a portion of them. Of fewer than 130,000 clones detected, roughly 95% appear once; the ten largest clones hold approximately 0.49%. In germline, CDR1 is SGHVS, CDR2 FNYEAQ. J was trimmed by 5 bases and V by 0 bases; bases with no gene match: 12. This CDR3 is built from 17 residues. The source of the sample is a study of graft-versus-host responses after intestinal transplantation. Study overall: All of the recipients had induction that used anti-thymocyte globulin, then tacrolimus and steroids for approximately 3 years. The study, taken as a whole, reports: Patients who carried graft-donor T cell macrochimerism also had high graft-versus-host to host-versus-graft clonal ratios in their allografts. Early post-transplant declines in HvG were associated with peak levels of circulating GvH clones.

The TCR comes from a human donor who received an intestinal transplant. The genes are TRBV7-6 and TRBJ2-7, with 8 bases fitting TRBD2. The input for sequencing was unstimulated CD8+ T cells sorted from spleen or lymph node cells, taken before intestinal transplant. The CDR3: CASSLASQREKWDEQYF. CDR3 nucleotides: TGTGCCAGCAGCTTAGCGAGCCAGCGGGAGAAGTGGGACGAGCAGTACTTC.